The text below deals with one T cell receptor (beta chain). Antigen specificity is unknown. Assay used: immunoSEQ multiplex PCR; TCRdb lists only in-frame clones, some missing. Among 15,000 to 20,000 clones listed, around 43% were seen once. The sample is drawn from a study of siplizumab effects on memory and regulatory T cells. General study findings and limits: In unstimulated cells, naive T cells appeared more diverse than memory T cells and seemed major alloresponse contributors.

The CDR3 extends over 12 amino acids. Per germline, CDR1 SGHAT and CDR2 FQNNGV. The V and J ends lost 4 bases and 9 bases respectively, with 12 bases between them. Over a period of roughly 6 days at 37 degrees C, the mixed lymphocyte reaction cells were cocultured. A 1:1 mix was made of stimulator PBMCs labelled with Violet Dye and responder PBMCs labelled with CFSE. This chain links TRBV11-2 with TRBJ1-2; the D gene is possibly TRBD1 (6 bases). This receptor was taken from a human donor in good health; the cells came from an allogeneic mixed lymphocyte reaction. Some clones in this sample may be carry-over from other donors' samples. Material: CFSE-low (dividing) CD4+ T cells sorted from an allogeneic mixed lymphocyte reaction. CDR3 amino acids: CASSSLQGSYTF. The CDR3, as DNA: TGTGCCAGCAGCTCGCTACAGGGAAGCTACACCTTC.